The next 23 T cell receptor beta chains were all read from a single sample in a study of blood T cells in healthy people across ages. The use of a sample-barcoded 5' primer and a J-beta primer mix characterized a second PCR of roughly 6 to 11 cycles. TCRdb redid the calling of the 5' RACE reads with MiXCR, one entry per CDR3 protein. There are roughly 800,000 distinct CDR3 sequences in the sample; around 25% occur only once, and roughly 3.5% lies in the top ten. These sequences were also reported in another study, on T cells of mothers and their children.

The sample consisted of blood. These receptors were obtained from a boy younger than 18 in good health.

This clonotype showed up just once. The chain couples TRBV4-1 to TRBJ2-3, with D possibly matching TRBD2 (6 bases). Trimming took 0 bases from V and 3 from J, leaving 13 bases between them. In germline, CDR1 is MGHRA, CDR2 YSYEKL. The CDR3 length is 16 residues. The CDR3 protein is CASSQESGLGTDTQYF. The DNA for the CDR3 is TGCGCCAGCAGCCAAGAATCGGGACTTGGGACAGATACGCAGTATTTT.

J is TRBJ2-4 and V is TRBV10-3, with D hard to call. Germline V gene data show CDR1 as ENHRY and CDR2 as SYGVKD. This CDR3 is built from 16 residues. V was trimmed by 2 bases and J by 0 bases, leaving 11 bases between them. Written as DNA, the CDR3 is TGTGCCATCAGTGAGGGGGTTGGCTTAGCCAAAAACATTCAGTACTTC. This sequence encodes CAISEGVGLAKNIQYF.

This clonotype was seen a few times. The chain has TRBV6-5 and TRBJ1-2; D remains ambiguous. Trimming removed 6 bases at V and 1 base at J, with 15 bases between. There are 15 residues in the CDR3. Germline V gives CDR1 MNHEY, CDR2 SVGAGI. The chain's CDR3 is CASSLNSYLNYGYTF. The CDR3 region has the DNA TGTGCCAGCAGCTTAAACAGCTATCTTAACTATGGCTACACCTTC.

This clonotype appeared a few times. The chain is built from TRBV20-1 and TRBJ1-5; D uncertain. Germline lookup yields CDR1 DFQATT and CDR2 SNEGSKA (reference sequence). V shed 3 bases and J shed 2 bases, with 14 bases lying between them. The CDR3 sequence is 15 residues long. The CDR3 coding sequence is TGCAGTGCTAGTACGTTCGGTTTAGGCAATCAGCCCCAGCATTTT. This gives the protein CSASTFGLGNQPQHF.

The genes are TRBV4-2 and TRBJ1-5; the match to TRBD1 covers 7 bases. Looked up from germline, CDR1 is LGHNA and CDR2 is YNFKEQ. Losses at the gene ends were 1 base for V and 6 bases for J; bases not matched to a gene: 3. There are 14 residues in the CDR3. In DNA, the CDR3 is TGTGCCAGCAGCCAAGTTCCAGGGGGTCAGCCCCAGCATTTT. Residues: CASSQVPGGQPQHF.

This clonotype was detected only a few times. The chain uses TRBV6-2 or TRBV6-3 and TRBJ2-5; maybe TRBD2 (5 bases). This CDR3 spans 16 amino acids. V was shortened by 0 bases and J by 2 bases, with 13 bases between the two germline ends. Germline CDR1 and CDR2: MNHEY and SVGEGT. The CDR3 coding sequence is TGTGCCAGCAGTTACTCACTAGAACACCAGCAAGAGACCCAGTACTTC. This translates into CASSYSLEHQQETQYF.

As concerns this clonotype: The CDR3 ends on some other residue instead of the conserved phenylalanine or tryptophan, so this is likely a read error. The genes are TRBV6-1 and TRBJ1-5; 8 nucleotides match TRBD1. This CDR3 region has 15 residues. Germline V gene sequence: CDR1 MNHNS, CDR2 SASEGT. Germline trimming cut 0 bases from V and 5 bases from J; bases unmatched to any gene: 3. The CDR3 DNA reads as TGTGCCAGCAGTGAAGCTCAGGGGGCATATCAGCCCCAGCATCTT. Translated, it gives CASSEAQGAYQPQHL.

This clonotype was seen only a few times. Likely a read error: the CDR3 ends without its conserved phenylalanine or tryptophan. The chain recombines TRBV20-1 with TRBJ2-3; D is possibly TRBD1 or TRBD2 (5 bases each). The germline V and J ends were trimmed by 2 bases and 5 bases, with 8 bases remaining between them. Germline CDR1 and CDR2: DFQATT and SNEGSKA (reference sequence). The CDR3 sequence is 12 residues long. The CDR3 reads CSARRGEDTQYC. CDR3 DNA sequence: TGCAGTGCTAGACGGGGCGAAGATACGCAGTATTGT.

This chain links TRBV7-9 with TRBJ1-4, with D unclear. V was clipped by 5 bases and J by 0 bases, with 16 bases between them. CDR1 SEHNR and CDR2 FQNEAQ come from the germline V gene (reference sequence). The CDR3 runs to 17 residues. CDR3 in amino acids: CASSPTHGAATNEKLFF. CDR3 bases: TGTGCCAGCAGCCCGACCCACGGAGCTGCAACTAATGAAAAACTGTTTTTT. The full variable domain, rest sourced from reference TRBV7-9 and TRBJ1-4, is DTGVSQNPRHKITKRGQNVTFRCDPISEHNRLYWYRQTLGQGPEFLTYFQNEAQLEKSRLLSDRFSAERPKGSFSTLEIQRTEQGDSAMYLCASSPTHGAATNEKLFFGSGTQLSVL.

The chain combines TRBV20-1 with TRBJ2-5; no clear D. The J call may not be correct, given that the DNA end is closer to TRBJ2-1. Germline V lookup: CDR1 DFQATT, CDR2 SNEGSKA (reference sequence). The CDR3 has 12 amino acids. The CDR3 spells CSAEATDNEQFF. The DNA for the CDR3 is TGCAGTGCCGAAGCAACGGACAATGAGCAGTTCTTC.

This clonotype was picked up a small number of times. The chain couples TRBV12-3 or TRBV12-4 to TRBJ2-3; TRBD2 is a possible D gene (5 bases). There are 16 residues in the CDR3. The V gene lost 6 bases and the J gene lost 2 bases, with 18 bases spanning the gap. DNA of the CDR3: TGTGCCAGCAGCCCCACTACCCCACTAGACACAGATACGCAGTATTTT. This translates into CASSPTTPLDTDTQYF.

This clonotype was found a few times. The CDR3 coding sequence is TGCGCCAGCAGCCAACGGACAGGGGGTGAAAAACTGTTTTTT. This translates into CASSQRTGGEKLFF. The chain recombines TRBV4-3 with TRBJ1-4, with 10 nucleotides matching TRBD1. The V gene end was trimmed by 2 bases and the J gene end by 7 bases; junction bases not matched to a gene: 1. This CDR3 has 14 residues. CDR1 is LGHNA and CDR2 is YSLEER in the germline V gene.

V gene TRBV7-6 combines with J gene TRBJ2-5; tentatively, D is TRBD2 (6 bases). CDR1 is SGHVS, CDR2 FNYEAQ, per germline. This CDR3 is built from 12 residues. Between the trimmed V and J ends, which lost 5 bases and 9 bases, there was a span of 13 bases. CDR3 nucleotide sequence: TGTGCCAGCAGCGGGGAGGCCGCGGCCCAGTACTTC. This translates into CASSGEAAAQYF. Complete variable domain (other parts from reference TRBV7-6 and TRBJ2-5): GAGVSQSPRYKVTKRGQDVALRCDPISGHVSLYWYRQALGQGPEFLTYFNYEAQQDKSGLPNDRFSAERPEGSISTLTIQRTEQRDSAMYRCASSGEAAAQYFGPGTRLLVL.

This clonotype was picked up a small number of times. The CDR3 DNA reads as TGTGCCAGTTCCTCACCAATGTACGAGCAGTACTTC. This sequence encodes CASSSPMYEQYF. This chain joins TRBV28 and TRBJ2-5, with D uncertain. The J call may be incorrect, as the DNA end agrees better with TRBJ2-7. CDR1 and CDR2 (germline): MDHEN, SYDVKM. The CDR3 runs to 12 residues.

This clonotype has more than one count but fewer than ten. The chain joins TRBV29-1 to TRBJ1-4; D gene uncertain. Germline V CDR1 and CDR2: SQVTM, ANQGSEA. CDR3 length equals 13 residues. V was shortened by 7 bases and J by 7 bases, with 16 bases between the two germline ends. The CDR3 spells CSALLAGPEKLFF. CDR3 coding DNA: TGCAGCGCCCTCCTGGCCGGACCTGAAAAACTGTTTTTT.

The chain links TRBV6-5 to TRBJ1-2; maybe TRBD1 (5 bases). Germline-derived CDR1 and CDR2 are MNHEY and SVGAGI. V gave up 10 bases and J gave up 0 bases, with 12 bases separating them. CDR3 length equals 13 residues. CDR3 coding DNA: TGTGCCAACCGCCCGACAGCTAACTATGGCTACACCTTC. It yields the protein CANRPTANYGYTF.

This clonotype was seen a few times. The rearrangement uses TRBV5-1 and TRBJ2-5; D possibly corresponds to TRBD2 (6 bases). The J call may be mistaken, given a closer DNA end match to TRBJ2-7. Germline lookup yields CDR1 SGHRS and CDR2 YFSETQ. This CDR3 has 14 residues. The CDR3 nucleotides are TGCGCCAGCAGCGCGGGACTGGGGAACTACGAGCAGTACTTC. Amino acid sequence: CASSAGLGNYEQYF.

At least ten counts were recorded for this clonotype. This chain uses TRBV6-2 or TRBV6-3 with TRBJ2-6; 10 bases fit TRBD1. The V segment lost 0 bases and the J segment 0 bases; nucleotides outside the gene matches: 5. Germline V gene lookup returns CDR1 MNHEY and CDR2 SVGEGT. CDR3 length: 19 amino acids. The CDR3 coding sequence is TGTGCCAGCAGTTACTCCAGGGGACAGGGGAACTCTGGGGCCAACGTCCTGACTTTC. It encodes CASSYSRGQGNSGANVLTF.

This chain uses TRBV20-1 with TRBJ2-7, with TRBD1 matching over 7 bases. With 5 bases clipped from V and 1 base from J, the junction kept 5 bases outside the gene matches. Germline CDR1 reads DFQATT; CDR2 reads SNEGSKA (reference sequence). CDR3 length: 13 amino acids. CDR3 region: CSAPGTESYEQYF. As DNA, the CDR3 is TGCAGTGCTCCCGGGACAGAGTCCTACGAGCAGTACTTC.

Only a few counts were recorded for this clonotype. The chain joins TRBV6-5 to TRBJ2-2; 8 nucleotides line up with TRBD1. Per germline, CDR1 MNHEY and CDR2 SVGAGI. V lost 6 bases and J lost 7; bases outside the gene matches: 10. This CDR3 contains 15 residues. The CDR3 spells CASSFRQGIGGELFF. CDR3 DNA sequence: TGTGCCAGCAGCTTCCGACAGGGGATTGGCGGGGAGCTGTTTTTT.

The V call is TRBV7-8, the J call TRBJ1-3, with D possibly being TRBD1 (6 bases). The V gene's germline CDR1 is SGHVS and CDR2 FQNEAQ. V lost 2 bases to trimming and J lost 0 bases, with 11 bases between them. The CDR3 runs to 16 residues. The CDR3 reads CASSLLGTNSGNTIYF. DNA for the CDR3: TGTGCCAGCAGCTTATTGGGGACAAACTCTGGAAACACCATATATTTT. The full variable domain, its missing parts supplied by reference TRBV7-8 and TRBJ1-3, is GAGVSQSPRYKVAKRGQDVALRCDPISGHVSLFWYQQALGQGPEFLTYFQNEAQLDKSGLPSDRFFAERPEGSVSTLKIQRTQQEDSAVYLCASSLLGTNSGNTIYFGEGSWLTVV.

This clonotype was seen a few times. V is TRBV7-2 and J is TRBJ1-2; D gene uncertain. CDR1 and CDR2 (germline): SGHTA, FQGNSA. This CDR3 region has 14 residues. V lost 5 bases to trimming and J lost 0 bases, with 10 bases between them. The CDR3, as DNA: TGTGCCAGCAGCCCGGTCTTTTCTAACTATGGCTACACCTTC. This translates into CASSPVFSNYGYTF.

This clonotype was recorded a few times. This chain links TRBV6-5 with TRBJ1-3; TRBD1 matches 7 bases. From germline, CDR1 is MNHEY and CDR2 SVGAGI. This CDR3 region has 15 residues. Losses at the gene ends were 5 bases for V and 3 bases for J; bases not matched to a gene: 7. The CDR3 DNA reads TGTGCCAGCAGTCTCACACGGACAGGTGGAAACACCATATATTTT. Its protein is CASSLTRTGGNTIYF.